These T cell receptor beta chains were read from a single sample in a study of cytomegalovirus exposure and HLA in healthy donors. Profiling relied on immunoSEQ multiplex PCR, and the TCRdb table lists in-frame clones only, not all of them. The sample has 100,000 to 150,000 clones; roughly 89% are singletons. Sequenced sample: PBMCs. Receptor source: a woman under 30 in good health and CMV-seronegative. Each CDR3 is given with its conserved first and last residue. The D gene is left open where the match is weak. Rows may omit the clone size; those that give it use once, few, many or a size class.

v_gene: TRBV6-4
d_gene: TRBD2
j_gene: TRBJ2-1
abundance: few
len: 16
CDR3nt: TGTGCCAGCAGTGACTCACTAGCGGAGGATTTCAATGAGCAGTTCTTC
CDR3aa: CASSDSLAEDFNEQFF

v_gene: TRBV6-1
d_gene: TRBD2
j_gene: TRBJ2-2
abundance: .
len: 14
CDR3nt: TGTGCCAGCTGTGGACGGGGGGTCACCGGGGAGCTGTTTTTT
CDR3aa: CASCGRGVTGELFF

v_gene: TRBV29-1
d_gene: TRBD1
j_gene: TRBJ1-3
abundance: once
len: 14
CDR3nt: TGCAGCGTTGATTGGACAGGGGCTGGAAACACCATATATTTT
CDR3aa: CSVDWTGAGNTIYF

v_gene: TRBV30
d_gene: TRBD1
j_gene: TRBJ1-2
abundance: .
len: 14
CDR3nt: TGTGCCTGGAGTGTTGAACAGGGGGCGGATGGCTACACCTTC
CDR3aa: CAWSVEQGADGYTF

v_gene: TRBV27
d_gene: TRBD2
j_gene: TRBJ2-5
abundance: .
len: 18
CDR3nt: TGTGCCAGCAGTTTCCGGGTAGCGGGGGCTGGCCTACAAGAGACCCAGTACTTC
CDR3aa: CASSFRVAGAGLQETQYF

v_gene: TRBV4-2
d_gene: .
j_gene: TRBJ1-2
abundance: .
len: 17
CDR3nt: TGTGCCAGCAGCCAACCAACCCAATTTATAGCTAACTATGGCTACACCTTC
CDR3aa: CASSQPTQFIANYGYTF

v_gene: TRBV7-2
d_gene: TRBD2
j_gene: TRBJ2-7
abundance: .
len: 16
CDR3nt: TGTGCCAGCAGCTTAGAATCGTCGGGACTAGCCTACGAGCAGTACTTC
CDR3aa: CASSLESSGLAYEQYF

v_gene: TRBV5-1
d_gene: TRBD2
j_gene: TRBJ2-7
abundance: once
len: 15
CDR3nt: TGCGCCAGCAGCTTAGAGTGGCTAGCGGGACACGAGCAGTACTTC
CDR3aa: CASSLEWLAGHEQYF

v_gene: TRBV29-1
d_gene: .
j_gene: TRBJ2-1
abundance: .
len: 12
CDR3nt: TGCAGCGTTGAGGTTGGAGGGTTTGAGCAGTTCTTC
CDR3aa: CSVEVGGFEQFF

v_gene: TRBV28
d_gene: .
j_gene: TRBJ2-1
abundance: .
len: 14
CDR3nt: TGTGCCAGCAGCCCGTCTGGGGGGGCCTATGAGCAGTTCTTC
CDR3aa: CASSPSGGAYEQFF

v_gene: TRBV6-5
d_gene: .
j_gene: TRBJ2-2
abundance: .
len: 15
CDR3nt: TGTGCCAGCACCAAGGACAGACCCTACACCGGGGAGCTGTTTTTT
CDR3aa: CASTKDRPYTGELFF

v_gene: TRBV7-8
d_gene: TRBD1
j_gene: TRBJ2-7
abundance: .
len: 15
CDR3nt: TGTGCCAGCAGCTTAGGGGACAGGGCCGGGGTCGAGCAGTACTTC
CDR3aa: CASSLGDRAGVEQYF

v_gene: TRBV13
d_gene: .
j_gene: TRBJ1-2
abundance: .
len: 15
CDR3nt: TGTGCCAGCAGCTTAGGGCAGGCGGGATACTATGGCTACACCTTC
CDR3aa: CASSLGQAGYYGYTF

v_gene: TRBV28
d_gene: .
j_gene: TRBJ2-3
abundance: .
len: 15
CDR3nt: TGTGCCAGCAGACCAGGGTCGGGGGGCACAGATACGCAGTATTTT
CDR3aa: CASRPGSGGTDTQYF

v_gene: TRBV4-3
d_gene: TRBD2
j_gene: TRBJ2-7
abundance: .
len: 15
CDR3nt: TGCGCCAGCAGCTGTAGCGGGAGGACTTGGTACGAGCAGTACTTC
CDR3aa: CASSCSGRTWYEQYF

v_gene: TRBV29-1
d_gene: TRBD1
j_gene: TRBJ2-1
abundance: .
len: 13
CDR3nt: TGCAGCGCCCGGGACAGGGGATTGGATGAGCAGTTCTTC
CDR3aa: CSARDRGLDEQFF

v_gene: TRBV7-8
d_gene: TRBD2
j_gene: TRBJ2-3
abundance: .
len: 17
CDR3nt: TGTGCCAGCAGCTTAGAGGGAGGACTAGCGGGAGGGGATACGCAGTATTTT
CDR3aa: CASSLEGGLAGGDTQYF

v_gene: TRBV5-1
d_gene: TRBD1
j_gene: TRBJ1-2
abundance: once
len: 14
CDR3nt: TGCGCCAGCAGCCCACAGGGGCTATTACGGGGCTACACCTTC
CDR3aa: CASSPQGLLRGYTF

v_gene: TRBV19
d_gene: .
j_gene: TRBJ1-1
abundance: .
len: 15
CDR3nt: TGTGCCAGTAGTTACCAATACGGCGGAACAACTGAAGCTTTCTTT
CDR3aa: CASSYQYGGTTEAFF

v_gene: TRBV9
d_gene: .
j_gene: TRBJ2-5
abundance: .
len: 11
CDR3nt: TGTGCCAGCAGCCAGGGTGAGACCCAGTACTTC
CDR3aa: CASSQGETQYF

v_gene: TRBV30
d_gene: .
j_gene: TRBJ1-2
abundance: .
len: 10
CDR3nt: TGTGCCTTGGACAGCTATGGCTACACCTTC
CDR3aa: CALDSYGYTF

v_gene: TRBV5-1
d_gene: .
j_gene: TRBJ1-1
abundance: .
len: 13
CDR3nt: TGCGCCAGCAGCTCGACGGGTTTCGCTGAAGCTTTCTTT
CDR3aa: CASSSTGFAEAFF

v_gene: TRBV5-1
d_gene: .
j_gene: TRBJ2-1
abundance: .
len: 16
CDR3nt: TGCGCCAGCAGCTTGGTAGCTGGGGGGGCGTACAATGAGCAGTTCTTC
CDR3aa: CASSLVAGGAYNEQFF

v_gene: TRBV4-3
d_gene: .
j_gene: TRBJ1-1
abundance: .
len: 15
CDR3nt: TGCGCCAGCAGCCAAGTTTTGGGGCCGAACACTGAAGCTTTCTTT
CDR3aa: CASSQVLGPNTEAFF

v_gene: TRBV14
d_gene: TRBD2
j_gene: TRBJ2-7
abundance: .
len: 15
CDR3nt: TGTGCCAGCAGCACCGTACTAGCGGGAGTCTACGAGCAGTACTTC
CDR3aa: CASSTVLAGVYEQYF

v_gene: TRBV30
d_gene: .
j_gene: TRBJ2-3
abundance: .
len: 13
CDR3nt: TGTGCCTGGAGTACTTATGCGGAAGGTACGCAGTATTTT
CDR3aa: CAWSTYAEGTQYF

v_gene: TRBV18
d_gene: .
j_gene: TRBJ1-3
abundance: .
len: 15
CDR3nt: TGTGCCAGCTCACCACCATCGGGGACTGGAAACACCATATATTTT
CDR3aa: CASSPPSGTGNTIYF

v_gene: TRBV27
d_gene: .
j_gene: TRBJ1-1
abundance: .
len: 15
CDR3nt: TGTGCCAGCAGGTTATTACAGATCCAGAACACTGAAGCTTTCTTT
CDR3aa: CASRLLQIQNTEAFF

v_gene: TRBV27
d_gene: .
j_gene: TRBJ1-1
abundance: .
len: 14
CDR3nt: TGTGCCAGCTCCCCTGAGGCGCGCCTCGCCAAAGCTTTCTTT
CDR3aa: CASSPEARLAKAFF

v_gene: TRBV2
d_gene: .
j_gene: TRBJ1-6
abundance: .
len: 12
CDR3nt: TGTGCCAGTGACAGTCGAAATTCACCCCTCCACTTT
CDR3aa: CASDSRNSPLHF

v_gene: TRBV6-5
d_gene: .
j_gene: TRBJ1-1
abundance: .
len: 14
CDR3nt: TGTGCCAGCAGTTTCGGGAACATGAACACTGAAGCTTTCTTT
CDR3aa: CASSFGNMNTEAFF

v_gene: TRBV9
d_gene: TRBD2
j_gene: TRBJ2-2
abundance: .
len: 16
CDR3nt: TGTGCCAGCAGCGGGCTAGCGGGGGAGTTCCCCGGGGAGCTGTTTTTT
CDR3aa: CASSGLAGEFPGELFF

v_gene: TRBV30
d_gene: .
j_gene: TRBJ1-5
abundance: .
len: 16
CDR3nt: TGTGCCTGGAGTGTAGGGGGGGCGTTGAGCAATCAGCCCCAGCATTTT
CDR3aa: CAWSVGGALSNQPQHF

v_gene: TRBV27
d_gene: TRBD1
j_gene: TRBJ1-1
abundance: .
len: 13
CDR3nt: TGTGCCAGCAGTTTAACAGGGGCCACTGAAGCTTTCTTT
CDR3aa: CASSLTGATEAFF

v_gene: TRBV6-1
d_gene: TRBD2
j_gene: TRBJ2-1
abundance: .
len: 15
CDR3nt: TGTGCCAGCAGTGCGACTAGCGGGGCGAACAATGAGCAGTTCTTC
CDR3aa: CASSATSGANNEQFF

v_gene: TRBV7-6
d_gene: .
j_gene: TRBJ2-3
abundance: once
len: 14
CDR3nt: TGTGCCAGCAGCTTAGGACAGGTGTCCGATACGCAGTATTTT
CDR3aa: CASSLGQVSDTQYF

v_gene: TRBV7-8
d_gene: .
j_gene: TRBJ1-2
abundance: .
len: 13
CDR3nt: TGTGCCAGCAGCTTTTCTCCCAACTATGGCTACACCTTC
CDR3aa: CASSFSPNYGYTF

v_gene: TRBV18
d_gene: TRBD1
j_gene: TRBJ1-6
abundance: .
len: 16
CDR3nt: TGTGCCAGCTCACCGATGGGACAGCTTTATAATTCACCCCTCCACTTT
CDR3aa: CASSPMGQLYNSPLHF

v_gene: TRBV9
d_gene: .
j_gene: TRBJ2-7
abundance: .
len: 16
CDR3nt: TGTGCCAGCAGCGTAGGGTTGGGGGGAACGTCCTACGAGCAGTACTTC
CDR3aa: CASSVGLGGTSYEQYF

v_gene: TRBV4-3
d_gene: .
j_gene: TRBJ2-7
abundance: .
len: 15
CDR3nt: TGCGCCAGCAGCCAAGAAGACGGGGAGGCCTACGAGCAGTACTTC
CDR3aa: CASSQEDGEAYEQYF

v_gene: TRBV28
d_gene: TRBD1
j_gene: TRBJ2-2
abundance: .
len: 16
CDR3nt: TGTGCCAGCAGCCGACAGGGGGCCCCGAACACCGGGGAGCTGTTTTTT
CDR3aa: CASSRQGAPNTGELFF

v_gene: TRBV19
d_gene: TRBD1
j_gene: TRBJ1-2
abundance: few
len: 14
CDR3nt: TGTGCCACCACGCGACAGGGGGCACCCTATGGCTACACCTTC
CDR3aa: CATTRQGAPYGYTF

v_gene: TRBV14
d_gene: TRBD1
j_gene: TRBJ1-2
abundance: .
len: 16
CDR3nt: TGTGCCAGCAGTCCACTCTCTGGACAGGGGGAGTATGGCTACACCTTC
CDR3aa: CASSPLSGQGEYGYTF

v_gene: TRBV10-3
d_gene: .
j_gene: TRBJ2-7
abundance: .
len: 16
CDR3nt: TGTGCCATCAGTGACGCCCCGATGGGAGGAGGTGGCGAGCAGTACTTC
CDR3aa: CAISDAPMGGGGEQYF

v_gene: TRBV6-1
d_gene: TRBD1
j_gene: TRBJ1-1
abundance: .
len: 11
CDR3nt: TGTGCCAGCAGACCAGGGGGCGTCGCTTTCTTT
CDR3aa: CASRPGGVAFF

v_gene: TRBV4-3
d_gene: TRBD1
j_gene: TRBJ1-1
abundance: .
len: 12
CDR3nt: TGCGCCAGCAGCCGACAGGGATATGAAGCTTTCTTT
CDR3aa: CASSRQGYEAFF

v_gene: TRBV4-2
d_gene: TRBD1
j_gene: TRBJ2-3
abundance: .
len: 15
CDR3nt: TGTGCCAGCAGCCAGGAAGACAGGGGACCAGATACGCAGTATTTT
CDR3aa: CASSQEDRGPDTQYF

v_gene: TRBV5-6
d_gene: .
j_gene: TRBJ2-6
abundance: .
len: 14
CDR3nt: TGTGCCAGCTTCGGGGTATCTGGGGCCAACGTCCTGACTTTC
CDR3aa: CASFGVSGANVLTF

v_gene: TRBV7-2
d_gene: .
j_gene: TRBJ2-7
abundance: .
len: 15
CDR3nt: TGTGCCAGCAGCTCCAGGGGACGCCAGAACTACGAGCAGTACTTC
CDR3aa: CASSSRGRQNYEQYF

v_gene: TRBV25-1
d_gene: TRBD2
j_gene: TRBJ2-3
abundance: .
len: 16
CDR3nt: TGTGCCAGCAGTGGGGGACTAGCGGGAGTGGAAGATACGCAGTATTTT
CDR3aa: CASSGGLAGVEDTQYF

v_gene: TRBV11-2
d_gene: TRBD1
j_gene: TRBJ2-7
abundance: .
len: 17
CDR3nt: TGTGCCAGCAGCCCCATCGCCAGGACAGGGGGCCTCTACGAGCAGTACTTC
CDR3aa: CASSPIARTGGLYEQYF

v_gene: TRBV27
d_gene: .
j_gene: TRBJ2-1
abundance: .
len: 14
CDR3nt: TGTGCCAGCAGCTTAGTGGGGCCCTACAATGAGCAGTTCTTC
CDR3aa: CASSLVGPYNEQFF

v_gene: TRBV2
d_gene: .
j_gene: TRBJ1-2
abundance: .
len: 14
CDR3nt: TGTGCCAGCAGTGAAGAGGACAGTAGGTTTGGCTACACCTTC
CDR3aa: CASSEEDSRFGYTF

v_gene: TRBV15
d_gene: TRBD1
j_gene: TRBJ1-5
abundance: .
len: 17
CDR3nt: TGTGCCACCAGCGGACAGGGGCCATTGAATAGCAATCAGCCCCAGCATTTT
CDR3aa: CATSGQGPLNSNQPQHF

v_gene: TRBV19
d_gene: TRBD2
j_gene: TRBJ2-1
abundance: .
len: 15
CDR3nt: TGTGCCAGTAGTACTTATCCGGGACTAAGGAATGAGCAGTTCTTC
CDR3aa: CASSTYPGLRNEQFF

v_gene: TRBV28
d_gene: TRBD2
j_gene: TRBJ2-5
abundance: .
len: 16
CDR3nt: TGTGCCAGCCGGACTAGCGGGAGACGACCTCAAGAGACCCAGTACTTC
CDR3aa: CASRTSGRRPQETQYF